The next 18 T cell receptor beta chains were all read from a single sample in a study of blood T cell repertoires in COVID-19. Here immunoSEQ multiplex PCR was the method, and the copy in TCRdb shows in-frame clones only, minus some. The sample lists 130,000 or so clones, around 83% occurring once. Sequences were obtained from PBMCs or T cells enriched from blood (not recorded which). These receptors all come from a man between 25 and 39 years old who had recovered from COVID-19.

The chain recombines TRBV19 with TRBJ2-1; weak D call: TRBD2 (6 bases). V lost 5 bases and J lost 7, with 6 bases in between. This CDR3 is 11 amino acids long. CDR1 LNHDA and CDR2 SQIVND come from the germline V gene (reference sequence). CDR3 region: CASSGGNEQFF. In nucleotides, the CDR3 is TGTGCCAGTAGTGGGGGGAATGAGCAGTTCTTC. Full variable domain (outside the CDR3, taken from reference TRBV19 and TRBJ2-1): DGGITQSPKYLFRKEGQNVTLSCEQNLNHDAMYWYRQDPGQGLRLIYYSQIVNDFQKGDIAEGYSVSREKKESFPLTVTSAQKNPTAFYLCASSGGNEQFFGPGTRLTVL.

J is TRBJ2-7 and V is TRBV6-5; maybe TRBD1 (6 bases). Germline loops: CDR1 MNHEY, CDR2 SVGAGI. V was trimmed by 6 bases and J by 1 base, leaving 13 bases between them. The CDR3 is 14 amino acids. The CDR3 spells CASRRDTGSYEQYV. CDR3 coding DNA: TGTGCCAGCAGACGCGATACAGGGTCCTACGAGCAGTACGTC.

The J gene is TRBJ1-5, the V gene TRBV6-2 or TRBV6-3, with a tentative D call TRBD1 (5 bases). The germline V and J ends were trimmed by 4 bases and 6 bases, with 16 bases remaining between them. Germline V CDR1 and CDR2: MNHEY, SVGEGT. The CDR3 length is 15 residues. CDR3 in DNA: TGTGCCAGCAGTTTGCAGGGTACCAAAGGTCAGCCCCAGCATTTT. This codes for CASSLQGTKGQPQHF.

V usage is TRBV11-1 and J usage is TRBJ2-5; 7 bases fit TRBD1. This CDR3 spans 14 amino acids. V shed 5 bases, J shed 1 base, and the junction held 4 bases outside the gene matches. Germline CDR1 is SGHAT and CDR2 is FQDESV (reference sequence). The CDR3 nucleotides are TGTGCCAGCAGCGAGGGACAGCCCCAAGAGACCCAGTACTTC. Its protein is CASSEGQPQETQYF. Together with reference TRBV11-1 and TRBJ2-5, the CDR3 gives the full variable domain: EAEVAQSPRYKITEKSQAVAFWCDPISGHATLYWYRQILGQGPELLVQFQDESVVDDSQLPKDRFSAERLKGVDSTLKIQPAELGDSAMYLCASSEGQPQETQYFGPGTRLLVL.

The chain has TRBV19 and TRBJ2-3; TRBD2 agrees at 14 bases. Germline CDR1 LNHDA, CDR2 SQIVND (reference sequence). CDR3 length: 16 amino acids. The junction had 5 bases not matched to a gene; V was cut back by 5 bases and J by 4 bases. The CDR3 here is CASSLGTSGSADTQYF. The CDR3 DNA reads as TGTGCCAGTAGTTTGGGGACTAGCGGGAGTGCAGATACGCAGTATTTT.

As to this clone: Other nucleotide sequences in the sample specify the same CDR3. The chain carries TRBV14 and TRBJ2-3; TRBD1 agrees at 10 bases. This CDR3 has 15 amino acids. The germline V gene encodes CDR1 SGHDN and CDR2 FVKESK. V shed 4 bases and J 1 base; nucleotides not matched to a gene: 2. CDR3 amino acids: CASSPGQGRTDTQYF. CDR3 bases: TGTGCCAGCAGCCCGGGACAGGGGCGCACAGATACGCAGTATTTT.

V usage is TRBV11-3 and J usage is TRBJ2-1, with TRBD2 matching over 10 bases. The CDR3 extends over 15 amino acids. V lost 3 bases to trimming and J lost 6 bases; unmatched junction nucleotides: 5. Germline V CDR1 and CDR2: SGHNT, YENEEA. CDR3 sequence: CASSLKLAGTNEQFF. CDR3 sequence (DNA): TGTGCCAGCAGCTTGAAACTAGCGGGGACCAATGAGCAGTTCTTC.

The chain links TRBV5-1 to TRBJ2-5; 12 positions match TRBD2. In germline, CDR1 is SGHRS, CDR2 YFSETQ. V dropped 1 base and J dropped 4; count of bases not matched to a gene: 8. This CDR3 spans 17 amino acids. The CDR3 DNA reads TGCGCCAGCAGCTTGATGTCTAGCGGGGGGGCCGTAGAGACCCAGTACTTC. Amino acids: CASSLMSSGGAVETQYF.

CDR3 region: CASSMGAVANEKLFF. The CDR3 DNA reads TGTGCCAGTAGTATGGGGGCCGTGGCTAATGAAAAACTGTTTTTT. The chain recombines TRBV19 with TRBJ1-4; D possibly corresponds to TRBD1 (6 bases). The CDR3 runs 15 residues. Germline assignment: CDR1 LNHDA and CDR2 SQIVND (reference sequence). The germline V and J ends were trimmed by 3 bases and 3 bases, with 11 bases remaining between them.

This clone has a single count. The chain recombines TRBV19 with TRBJ2-1; D is unresolved. V shed 8 bases and J shed 3 bases, with 11 bases lying between them. The CDR3 has 13 residues. Germline CDR1 LNHDA, CDR2 SQIVND (reference sequence). The CDR3 sequence is CASSATVYNEQFF. The CDR3 DNA reads TGTGCCAGTTCGGCGACTGTCTACAATGAGCAGTTCTTC. Full variable domain (missing parts from reference TRBV19 and TRBJ2-1): DGGITQSPKYLFRKEGQNVTLSCEQNLNHDAMYWYRQDPGQGLRLIYYSQIVNDFQKGDIAEGYSVSREKKESFPLTVTSAQKNPTAFYLCASSATVYNEQFFGPGTRLTVL.

A remark on this clone: Other DNA sequences within the sample encode an identical CDR3. The chain recombines TRBV5-1 with TRBJ2-5; 7 nucleotides agree with TRBD2. CDR1 and CDR2 (germline): SGHRS, YFSETQ. V was pared by 0 bases and J by 2 bases, with 1 base of the junction left unmatched. The CDR3 loop spans 14 amino acids. For the CDR3, the DNA is TGCGCCAGCAGCTTGGCGGGAGGACAAGAGACCCAGTACTTC. Protein: CASSLAGGQETQYF.

The gene calls are TRBV6-6 and TRBJ1-1, with D possibly TRBD1 on 6 matching bases. V lost 7 bases and J lost 0, with 21 bases in between. Germline lookup yields CDR1 MNHNY and CDR2 SVGAGI (reference sequence). The CDR3 is 17 amino acids. CDR3 coding DNA: TGTGCCAGCACTCGGGGGGCTGGGACACATCTGAACACTGAAGCTTTCTTT. Its protein product is CASTRGAGTHLNTEAFF.

The chain couples TRBV5-6 to TRBJ2-5; 7 bases match TRBD1. Germline CDR1 is SGHDT and CDR2 is YYEEEE. After removal of 3 bases from V and 5 bases from J, the junction contained 10 bases not matched to a gene. The CDR3 is 15 amino acids. The CDR3 here is CASSSRDRAVETQYF. The CDR3 region has the DNA TGTGCCAGCAGCTCCCGAGACAGGGCTGTGGAGACCCAGTACTTC.

J is TRBJ2-4 and V is TRBV12-3 or TRBV12-4, with unresolved D. This CDR3 is built from 13 residues. The V gene lost 6 bases and the J gene lost 0 bases, with 6 bases spanning the gap. The CDR3 coding sequence is TGTGCCAGCAGCCCAGGAGCCAAAAACATTCAGTACTTC. Translation: CASSPGAKNIQYF.

There are a few counts of this clone. The chain links TRBV2 to TRBJ1-5; D remains unclear. Germline-derived CDR1 and CDR2 are SNHLY and FYNNEI. Trimming shortened V by 4 bases and J by 4 bases, and 11 bases separated the two germline ends. This CDR3 has 14 amino acids. CDR3 nucleotide sequence: TGTGCCAGCAGTGGCCGGTCCTTAAATCAGCCCCAGCATTTT. This gives the protein CASSGRSLNQPQHF.

The V call is TRBV13, the J call TRBJ2-7; 9 bases are a match to TRBD2. The CDR3 sequence is 14 residues long. CDR1 is PRHDT, CDR2 FYEKMQ, per germline (reference sequence). V shed 5 bases, J shed 3 bases, and the junction held 5 bases outside the gene matches. As DNA, the CDR3 is TGTGCCAGCAGCCCAGGGACTAGCCTCTACGAGCAGTACTTC. Amino acids: CASSPGTSLYEQYF.

The chain combines TRBV18 with TRBJ1-6; weak D call: TRBD1 (6 bases). Germline assignment: CDR1 KGHSH and CDR2 LQKENI. Trimming pared 2 bases from V and 5 bases from J, leaving 19 bases between. This CDR3 is 18 amino acids long. CDR3 sequence (DNA): TGTGCCAGCTCACCAACAGGGCCCCTGGCGGCTAATAATTCACCCCTCCACTTT. Translation gives CASSPTGPLAANNSPLHF.

The chain recombines TRBV5-8 with TRBJ1-4, with 11 bases lining up with TRBD1. V gave up 4 bases and J gave up 3 bases; unmatched junction bases: 8. Germline CDR1 reads SGHTS; CDR2 reads YDEGEE. The length of the CDR3 is 17 residues. CDR3 nucleotides: TGTGCCAGCAGCCTAGGGACAGGGGGTGAAGCTAATGAAAAACTGTTTTTT. It codes for CASSLGTGGEANEKLFF. The variable domain in full, with the rest retrieved from reference TRBV5-8 and TRBJ1-4, is EAGVTQSPTHLIKTRGQQATLRCSPISGHTSVYWYQQALGLGLQFLLWYDEGEERNRGNFPPRFSGRQFPNYSSELNVNALELEDSALYLCASSLGTGGEANEKLFFGSGTQLSVL.